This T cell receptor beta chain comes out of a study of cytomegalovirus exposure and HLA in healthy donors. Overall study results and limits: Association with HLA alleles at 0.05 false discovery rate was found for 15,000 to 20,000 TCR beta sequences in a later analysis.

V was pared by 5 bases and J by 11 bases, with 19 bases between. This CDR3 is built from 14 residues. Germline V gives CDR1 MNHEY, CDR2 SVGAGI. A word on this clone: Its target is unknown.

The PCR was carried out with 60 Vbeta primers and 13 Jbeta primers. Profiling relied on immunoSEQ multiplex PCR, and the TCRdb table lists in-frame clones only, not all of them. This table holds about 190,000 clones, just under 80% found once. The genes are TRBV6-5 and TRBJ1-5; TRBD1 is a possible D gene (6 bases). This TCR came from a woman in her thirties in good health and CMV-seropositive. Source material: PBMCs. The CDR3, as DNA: TGTGCCAGCAGTCGAGGACAGTCCGGTTCAGCCCAGCATTTT. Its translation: CASSRGQSGSAQHF.